These 21 T cell receptor beta chains were sequenced from one sample in a study of shared clonotypes between healthy human individuals. The data were produced by immunoSEQ multiplex PCR, yet TCRdb's version contains in-frame clones alone and is incomplete. The sample holds approximately 640,000 clones; 72% are singletons and the top ten take around 2%. Sequencing was performed on memory CD4+ T cells sorted from blood. Subset of the sample: CD45RA-negative fraction. The receptors stem from a woman younger than 45 in good health.

There are a few counts of this clone. The chain uses TRBV29-1 and TRBJ2-3; D perhaps matches TRBD2 (5 bases). There are 14 residues in the CDR3. Trimming shortened V by 6 bases and J by 9 bases, and 22 bases separated the two germline ends. In germline, CDR1 is SQVTM, CDR2 ANQGSEA. The chain's CDR3 is CSVNSPSVQRTQYF. In DNA, the CDR3 is TGCAGCGTCAACAGCCCTTCGGTTCAGCGGACGCAGTATTTT.

Points on this clone: Since a much larger clone is just one base distant, this may be a read error. V and J are TRBV19 and TRBJ2-5; 8 nucleotides match TRBD1. The end of the DNA fits TRBJ2-7 better, so the J call may be wrong. This CDR3 has 15 amino acids. CDR1 LNHDA and CDR2 SQIVND come from the germline V gene (reference sequence). The CDR3 DNA reads as TGTGCCAGTAGTAACCAGGGACAGGTGGCCTACGAGCAGTACTTC. It specifies CASSNQGQVAYEQYF.

The V call is TRBV27, the J call TRBJ2-1, with 7 bases identical to TRBD1. Germline CDR1 reads MNHEY; CDR2 reads SMNVEV (reference sequence). V dropped 1 base and J dropped 6; count of bases not matched to a gene: 3. CDR3 length: 14 residues. As DNA, the CDR3 is TGTGCCAGCAGTTTATACAGGGGATTCAATGAGCAGTTCTTC. The encoded protein is CASSLYRGFNEQFF.

The chain employs TRBV28 and TRBJ1-2, with 8 bases identical to TRBD1. Germline loops: CDR1 MDHEN, CDR2 SYDVKM. The trim removed 10 bases at V and 3 bases at J, leaving 7 bases unmatched. The CDR3 is made up of 13 amino acids. The CDR3 nucleotides are TGTGCCACCGAGGGACAGGACTACTATGGCTACACCTTC. Its translation: CATEGQDYYGYTF.

A word on this clone: The identical CDR3 is also encoded by other nucleotide sequences in the sample. V usage is TRBV6-6 and J usage is TRBJ2-7; D is tentatively TRBD1 or TRBD2 (7 bases each). V was cut by 0 bases and J by 4 bases, with 13 bases left in between. This CDR3 contains 15 residues. Germline V gene lookup returns CDR1 MNHNY and CDR2 SVGAGI (reference sequence). The CDR3 bases are TGTGCCAGCAGTTACTCGAGGCAGGGGGGGTACGAGCAGTACTTC. Translation: CASSYSRQGGYEQYF.

As concerns this clone: Other DNA sequences in the sample encode the same CDR3. The chain employs TRBV5-1 and TRBJ1-1; no firm D call. Germline loops: CDR1 SGHRS, CDR2 YFSETQ. V lost 1 base to trimming and J lost 1 base, with 8 bases between them. The CDR3 is 14 residues long. CDR3: CASSLLRGNTEAFF. The CDR3 DNA reads as TGCGCCAGCAGCTTGTTGCGGGGGAACACTGAAGCTTTCTTT.

V and J are TRBV25-1 and TRBJ2-7; D ambiguous. Germline-derived CDR1 and CDR2 are MGHDK and SYGVNS. V lost 2 bases to trimming and J lost 1 base, with 3 bases between them. The CDR3 totals 12 residues. The CDR3 bases are TGTGCCAGCAGTGAAGCGTCCTACGAGCAGTACTTC. This translates into CASSEASYEQYF.

This chain connects TRBV5-6 to TRBJ2-3; the D gene is possibly TRBD2 (6 bases). The V and J ends lost 1 base and 3 bases respectively, with 9 bases between them. The CDR3 length is 14 residues. Germline CDR1 SGHDT, CDR2 YYEEEE. CDR3 nucleotide sequence: TGTGCCAGCAGCTTGTATGGGACTACAGATACGCAGTATTTT. Protein product: CASSLYGTTDTQYF.

This chain connects TRBV27 to TRBJ2-7, with D perhaps matching TRBD2 (6 bases). The CDR3 is made up of 15 amino acids. Per germline, CDR1 MNHEY and CDR2 SMNVEV (reference sequence). V was pared by 2 bases and J by 3 bases, with 14 bases between. In nucleotides, the CDR3 is TGTGCCAGCAGTTTAAATTCGGGACTGGACTACGAGCAGTACTTC. Encoded protein: CASSLNSGLDYEQYF.

The chain uses TRBV4-2 and TRBJ2-1, with 12 bases that match TRBD2. This CDR3 contains 16 residues. Germline V gives CDR1 LGHNA, CDR2 YNFKEQ. V dropped 0 bases and J dropped 3; count of bases not matched to a gene: 0. The CDR3 coding sequence is TGTGCCAGCAGCCAAGAGACTAGCGGGAGCTACAATGAGCAGTTCTTC. Protein: CASSQETSGSYNEQFF.

This clone was seen only once. The V call is TRBV7-5, the J call TRBJ2-3; the table's TRBD1 call for D was not verified on the DNA. TRBV7-5 is assigned pseudogene status. This CDR3 comprises 16 residues. CDR3 bases: TGTGTCAGAAGCCCCCAGGGGAAGCAGAGCACAGATACGCAGTATTTT. Protein: CVRSPQGKQSTDTQYF.

This clone is a singleton in its sample. This chain joins TRBV28 and TRBJ2-7; 8 bases fit TRBD2. The CDR3 sequence is 15 residues long. The V gene's germline CDR1 is MDHEN and CDR2 SYDVKM. After removal of 3 bases from V and 2 bases from J, the junction contained 6 bases not matched to a gene. CDR3 loop: CASSFTGGPAYEQYF. The CDR3 DNA follows: TGTGCCAGCAGTTTCACGGGAGGGCCCGCCTACGAGCAGTACTTC.

The gene calls are TRBV7-3 and TRBJ2-3; 8 bases are a match to TRBD1. Trimming removed 5 bases from V and 5 bases from J; junction bases left unmatched: 3. The germline CDR1 and CDR2 sequences are SGHTA and FQGTGA. This CDR3 comprises 13 residues. Here the CDR3 DNA reads TGTGCCAGCAGCCCGACAGGGGAAGATACGCAGTATTTT. This sequence encodes CASSPTGEDTQYF. Full variable domain (rest looked up from reference TRBV7-3 and TRBJ2-3): GAGVSQTPSNKVTEKGKYVELRCDPISGHTALYWYRQSLGQGPEFLIYFQGTGAADDSGLPNDRFFAVRPEGSVSTLKIQRTERGDSAVYLCASSPTGEDTQYFGPGTRLTVL.

This clone has more than one count but fewer than ten. The rearrangement links TRBV5-1 to TRBJ1-3; D may be TRBD1 (6 bases). This CDR3 spans 14 amino acids. V lost 6 bases, J lost 4 bases, and 14 bases lay in between. Germline V gene sequence: CDR1 SGHRS, CDR2 YFSETQ. CDR3: CASMAGTTGNTIYF. The CDR3 nucleotides read TGCGCCAGCATGGCGGGGACAACGGGAAACACCATATATTTT.

The chain is built from TRBV11-2 and TRBJ2-1, with D hard to call. V was pared by 7 bases and J by 7 bases, with 14 bases between. Germline V lookup: CDR1 SGHAT, CDR2 FQNNGV. This CDR3 has 13 amino acids. CDR3 in amino acids: CASIAGVGNEQFF. The CDR3 DNA reads as TGTGCCAGCATTGCCGGAGTAGGGAATGAGCAGTTCTTC.

CDR3 in amino acids: CASSRMVGTEAFF. CDR3 bases: TGTGCCAGCAGCCGAATGGTTGGAACTGAAGCTTTCTTT. This chain connects TRBV14 to TRBJ1-1; D is unclear. The CDR3 loop spans 13 amino acids. V lost 4 bases and J 5 bases, leaving 11 bases between the germline ends. Germline CDR1 SGHDN, CDR2 FVKESK. Looking up the rest from reference TRBV14 and TRBJ1-1 gives the full variable domain: EAGVTQFPSHSVIEKGQTVTLRCDPISGHDNLYWYRRVMGKEIKFLLHFVKESKQDESGMPNNRFLAERTGGTYSTLKVQPAELEDSGVYFCASSRMVGTEAFFGQGTRLTVV.

The V gene is TRBV5-1, the J gene TRBJ2-1; 8 nucleotides align to TRBD1. Trimming removed 4 bases from V and 4 bases from J; junction bases left unmatched: 10. CDR1 is SGHRS and CDR2 is YFSETQ in the germline V gene. CDR3 length: 16 amino acids. The CDR3 DNA sequence: TGCGCCAGCAGCGAGGGCTGGGACAGGACTTACAATGAGCAGTTCTTC. Translating it yields CASSEGWDRTYNEQFF.

The chain combines TRBV28 with TRBJ2-3, with 8 bases identical to TRBD2. Germline V gene lookup returns CDR1 MDHEN and CDR2 SYDVKM. V gave up 5 bases and J gave up 3 bases; unmatched junction bases: 4. The CDR3 spans 14 residues. The CDR3 DNA sequence: TGTGCCAGCAGTCCCTTAGCGGGAACAGATACGCAGTATTTT. This gives the protein CASSPLAGTDTQYF.

As regards this clone: Other DNA sequences in this specimen translate into the identical CDR3. The rearrangement links TRBV5-1 to TRBJ2-7; a weak D match, TRBD1 (6 bases). Deletions cut 2 bases from V and 1 base from J, with 10 bases between. The length of the CDR3 is 14 residues. Germline CDR1 is SGHRS and CDR2 is YFSETQ. The CDR3 loop reads CASSLGTSSYEQYF. The DNA for the CDR3 is TGCGCCAGCAGCTTAGGGACATCATCCTACGAGCAGTACTTC.

V gene TRBV19 combines with J gene TRBJ1-3; D might be TRBD1 (5 bases). Trimming left V 4 bases short and J 0 bases short, with 10 bases between. From germline, CDR1 is LNHDA and CDR2 SQIVND (reference sequence). CDR3 length: 15 residues. The CDR3 region has the DNA TGTGCCAGTAGTAAGGGGCTTCACTCTGGAAACACCATATATTTT. Translated, it gives CASSKGLHSGNTIYF.

The rearrangement joins TRBV27 to TRBJ1-1; the D is unclear. V lost 4 bases, J lost 2 bases, and 8 bases lay in between. The CDR3 loop spans 13 amino acids. Germline CDR1 MNHEY, CDR2 SMNVEV (reference sequence). The CDR3 coding sequence is TGTGCCAGCAGTTCTCGGGGAAACACTGAAGCTTTCTTT. It yields the protein CASSSRGNTEAFF.